These 21 T cell receptor beta chains came from one sample sequenced in a study of T cells after yellow fever vaccination. TCRdb re-called the 5' RACE reads through MiXCR, storing one row per CDR3 protein. In the table there are 70,000 or so distinct CDR3 sequences, 5.9% of which are singletons. Here the sequenced sample was CD4+ T cells sorted from PBMCs, taken about 2 weeks after the first yellow fever vaccination. These TCRs come from a man aged 18-30 years who received the YFV17D yellow fever vaccine.

A few counts support this clonotype. CDR3 region: CASSENGGALLTGELFF. Here the CDR3 DNA reads TGCGCCAGCAGTGAGAACGGGGGGGCCCTTTTAACCGGGGAGCTGTTTTTT. V and J are TRBV10-2 and TRBJ2-2; 8 bases agree with TRBD2. Germline V gene sequence: CDR1 WSHSY, CDR2 SAAADI. With 2 bases clipped from V and 5 bases from J, the junction kept 10 bases outside the gene matches. The CDR3 totals 17 residues.

In its sample, this clonotype was seen many times. The chain has TRBV7-2 and TRBJ2-5, with D hard to call. The germline V gene has CDR1 SGHTA and CDR2 FQGNSA. V shed 5 bases and J shed 1 base, with 11 bases lying between them. There are 14 residues in the CDR3. As DNA, the CDR3 is TGTGCCAGCAGCCTTGGGCAGACCCAAGAGACCCAGTACTTC. Translating gives CASSLGQTQETQYF.

This clonotype was picked up many times. The chain has TRBV3-1 and TRBJ2-2; D gene uncertain. Looked up from germline, CDR1 is LGHDT and CDR2 is YNNKEL (reference sequence). V lost 1 base and J lost 5, with 5 bases in between. The CDR3 covers 13 residues. The CDR3 coding sequence is TGTGCCAGCAGCCAAGGGGCGACCGGGGAGCTGTTTTTT. This codes for CASSQGATGELFF.

V gene TRBV10-3 combines with J gene TRBJ1-1; no clear D gene. The V and J ends lost 6 bases and 5 bases respectively, with 16 bases between them. The germline CDR1 and CDR2 sequences are ENHRY and SYGVKD. The CDR3 sequence is 14 residues long. CDR3 sequence reads: CAISETMAGTEAFF. In DNA, the CDR3 is TGTGCCATCAGCGAGACAATGGCGGGGACTGAAGCTTTCTTT.

This clonotype was seen many times. The chain carries TRBV10-3 and TRBJ2-2; D possibly uses TRBD1 or TRBD2 (5 bases each). The V gene's germline CDR1 is ENHRY and CDR2 SYGVKD. V lost 6 bases, J lost 6 bases, and 17 bases lay in between. There are 15 residues in the CDR3. The CDR3 DNA follows: TGTGCCATCAGGGTGGCAGGGAAGGGAGCCGGGGAGCTGTTTTTT. Translated, it gives CAIRVAGKGAGELFF.

This clonotype was seen ten or more times. The chain is built from TRBV20-1 and TRBJ1-4, with TRBD1 as a possible D gene (5 bases). Trimming shortened V by 4 bases and J by 8 bases, and 14 bases separated the two germline ends. This CDR3 is 13 amino acids long. CDR1 is DFQATT, CDR2 SNEGSKA, per germline (reference sequence). The CDR3 region is CSATRDLGEKLFF. CDR3 nucleotides: TGCAGTGCTACACGGGACCTCGGGGAAAAACTGTTTTTT.

This clonotype has at least ten counts. The V call is TRBV4-3, the J call TRBJ1-6; 8 nucleotides match TRBD1. From germline, CDR1 is LGHNA and CDR2 YSLEER. The V segment lost 3 bases and the J segment 7 bases; nucleotides outside the gene matches: 5. The CDR3 contains 15 residues. The CDR3 DNA reads TGCGCCAGCAGCCAGAACAGGGGGGACAATTCACCCCTCCACTTT. The encoded protein is CASSQNRGDNSPLHF.

This clonotype was counted only a few times. This sequence joins TRBV5-5 and TRBJ2-7, with 9 nucleotides matching TRBD1. In germline, CDR1 is SGHKS, CDR2 YYEKEE (reference sequence). Unmatched junction bases numbered 2, after V lost 1 base and J lost 6 bases. CDR3 length: 13 residues. The CDR3 DNA sequence: TGTGCCAGCAGCTTGACAGGGGGCGGCGAGCAGTACGTC. Translating it yields CASSLTGGGEQYV.

This clonotype appeared many times. V is TRBV5-6 and J is TRBJ1-3; D unclear. Trimming stripped 3 bases from V and 1 base from J, with 8 bases between. This CDR3 has 14 amino acids. Germline V gene sequence: CDR1 SGHDT, CDR2 YYEEEE. The CDR3 sequence: CASSSDTSGNTIYF. In DNA, the CDR3 is TGTGCCAGCAGCTCTGACACTTCTGGAAACACCATATATTTT.

This clonotype has a count of ten or more. CDR3 sequence (DNA): TGCGCCAGCAGTCCGGGCCCCAGGACTGAAGCTTTCTTT. This encodes CASSPGPRTEAFF. The J gene is TRBJ1-1, the V gene TRBV5-1; D gene ambiguous. The germline V and J ends were trimmed by 5 bases and 5 bases, with 13 bases remaining between them. The CDR3 loop spans 13 amino acids. CDR1 is SGHRS and CDR2 is YFSETQ in the germline V gene.

This clonotype was observed at least ten times. The gene calls are TRBV4-2 and TRBJ2-1; D remains ambiguous. This CDR3 has 12 residues. CDR1 is LGHNA and CDR2 is YNFKEQ in the germline V gene. With 0 bases removed from V and 13 bases from J, the gap between germline ends came to 10 bases. CDR3 region: CASSQDGRSQFF. CDR3 sequence (DNA): TGTGCCAGCAGCCAAGATGGGCGGAGTCAGTTCTTC.

This clonotype occurred many times. The rearrangement links TRBV5-6 to TRBJ2-5; weak D call: TRBD2 (6 bases). CDR3 length: 15 residues. Germline V gene data show CDR1 as SGHDT and CDR2 as YYEEEE. V was pared by 4 bases and J by 5 bases, with 18 bases between. In DNA form, the CDR3 reads TGTGCCAGCAGCAACGCCGGGACTCCGTTGGAGACCCAGTACTTC. It specifies CASSNAGTPLETQYF.

The CDR3 sequence: CASSQERGRGGYTF. In nucleotides, the CDR3 is TGTGCCAGCAGCCAAGAAAGGGGCAGGGGGGGCTACACCTTC. The gene calls are TRBV4-2 and TRBJ1-2; 7 bases match TRBD1. This CDR3 has 14 residues. CDR1 is LGHNA, CDR2 YNFKEQ, per germline. Losses at the gene ends were 0 bases for V and 8 bases for J; bases not matched to a gene: 6.

This clonotype was seen a handful of times. V gene TRBV4-2 combines with J gene TRBJ1-2, with 7 bases identical to TRBD1. This CDR3 spans 14 amino acids. The trim removed 2 bases at V and 2 bases at J, leaving 2 bases unmatched. CDR1 LGHNA and CDR2 YNFKEQ come from the germline V gene. The CDR3 DNA reads as TGTGCCAGCAGCCAACGGACAGGAAACTATGGCTACACCTTC. This sequence encodes CASSQRTGNYGYTF.

At least ten counts were recorded for this clonotype. This chain links TRBV6-5 with TRBJ2-5, with 11 bases aligning to TRBD2. The CDR3 covers 13 residues. Unmatched junction bases numbered 2, after V lost 6 bases and J lost 5 bases. The germline gives CDR1 MNHEY, CDR2 SVGAGI. The CDR3 nucleotides are TGTGCCAGCAGACGGACTAGCGGGGAGACCCAGTACTTC. This codes for CASRRTSGETQYF.

Ten or more counts support this clonotype. The rearrangement uses TRBV20-1 and TRBJ1-2; no definite D call. V dropped 0 bases and J dropped 4 bases, with 12 bases sitting between them. The CDR3 consists of 14 residues. Germline CDR1 reads DFQATT; CDR2 reads SNEGSKA (reference sequence). CDR3 sequence reads: CSARDRPGGYGYTF. CDR3 bases: TGCAGTGCTAGAGATCGGCCAGGCGGCTATGGCTACACCTTC.

This clonotype was seen ten or more times. The chain couples TRBV7-2 to TRBJ1-6; TRBD1 might be the D (6 bases). Germline CDR1 SGHTA, CDR2 FQGNSA. Trimming took 1 base from V and 0 from J, leaving 13 bases between them. The CDR3 consists of 18 residues. The CDR3 sequence: CASSLGQGKGSYNSPLHF. CDR3 sequence (DNA): TGTGCCAGCAGCTTAGGGCAGGGGAAGGGCTCCTATAATTCACCCCTCCACTTT.

This clonotype was picked up many times. V and J are TRBV5-1 and TRBJ2-7; 8 nucleotides agree with TRBD1. Germline loops: CDR1 SGHRS, CDR2 YFSETQ. V trimming: 2 bases; J trimming: 1 base; junction bases outside the gene matches: 11. The CDR3 consists of 17 residues. The CDR3 reads CASSFGPQGEGSYEQYF. In nucleotides, the CDR3 is TGCGCCAGCAGCTTTGGCCCACAGGGGGAAGGGTCCTACGAGCAGTACTTC.

This clonotype was recorded many times. V usage is TRBV9 and J usage is TRBJ2-7; TRBD1 aligns across 11 bases. The CDR3 contains 16 residues. With V trimmed by 0 bases and J by 3 bases, 5 bases remained unmatched. Germline lookup yields CDR1 SGDLS and CDR2 YYNGEE. CDR3 coding DNA: TGTGCCAGCAGCGTAGCTGGGGGACAGGGGGACTACGAGCAGTACTTC. Protein sequence: CASSVAGGQGDYEQYF.

This clonotype was counted ten times or more. The chain has TRBV5-1 and TRBJ2-2, with 8 bases that match TRBD1. CDR1 is SGHRS, CDR2 YFSETQ, per germline. The CDR3 has 16 residues. After removal of 0 bases from V and 6 bases from J, the junction contained 7 bases not matched to a gene. The CDR3 sequence: CASSLDGTGRAGELFF. The CDR3 DNA sequence: TGCGCCAGCAGCTTGGATGGGACAGGTCGAGCCGGGGAGCTGTTTTTT.

This clonotype was counted at least ten times. The chain combines TRBV30 with TRBJ1-2; D gene unclear. Germline CDR1 reads GTSNPN; CDR2 reads SVGIG (reference sequence). The CDR3 is 14 residues long. V lost 5 bases and J 0 bases, leaving 13 bases between the germline ends. CDR3 sequence: CAWGNGFSNYGYTF. CDR3 bases: TGTGCCTGGGGAAACGGATTTTCTAACTATGGCTACACCTTC.